This T cell receptor (beta chain) was obtained from a study of T-cell reconstitution after alpha-beta-depleted transplantation in children. Findings of the study overall: Reportedly, alpha-beta T cells present about two months post-transplant originated from several hundred expanded clones of graft origin. One year after transplant, T-cell counts and diversity came mostly from newly produced T cells. TCRbeta diversity was high at day 60 in some patients (a result of surviving recipient T cells and thymic progenitors).

This clonotype was seen more than once but under ten times. No antigen is known for it. Library preparation (for TCRbeta) was performed with unique molecular identifiers. TCRdb analysed the PCR reads with MiXCR anew, one entry per CDR3 protein. This table has 600,000 to 800,000 distinct CDR3 sequences, approximately 14% appearing once. Material: PBMCs, obtained before TCRalphabeta/CD19-depleted stem cell transplant. The TCR was taken from a girl aged 2 to 10 with congenital amegakaryocytic thrombocytopenia, due to receive a stem cell transplant.

CDR3 loop: CASRTIGLGANVLTF. CDR3 DNA sequence: TGTGCCAGCAGGACTATAGGTCTAGGGGCCAACGTCCTGACTTTC. The chain uses TRBV12-3 or TRBV12-4 and TRBJ2-6; possibly TRBD2 for D (5 bases). The CDR3 runs 15 residues. V was shortened by 6 bases and J by 4 bases, with 13 bases between the two germline ends.